This entry lists 18 T cell receptor beta chains sequenced from one sample in a study of shared clonotypes between healthy human individuals. Here immunoSEQ multiplex PCR was the method, and the copy in TCRdb shows in-frame clones only, minus some. This sample has millions of clones, with roughly 95% found just once. The naive CD8 fraction comprised CD45RO-negative cells positively selected for CCR7 and excluded terminally differentiated effector memory CD45RA+ cells. Material: naive CD8+ T cells sorted from blood. These receptors were collected from a man between 18 and 29 years old in good health.

This clone was found once. The rearrangement links TRBV4-3 to TRBJ2-7, with D hard to call. V lost 3 bases and J 0 bases, leaving 6 bases between the germline ends. The CDR3 extends over 13 amino acids. Germline assignment: CDR1 LGHNA and CDR2 YSLEER. The CDR3 DNA is TGCGCCAGCAGCCAGAAGGGCTCCTACGAGCAGTACTTC. Translating gives CASSQKGSYEQYF.

This sequence joins TRBV2 and TRBJ2-1, with 7 positions matching TRBD2. The CDR3 covers 19 residues. The ends lost 7 bases at V and 0 bases at J; junction bases unmatched: 18. Germline V gene sequence: CDR1 SNHLY, CDR2 FYNNEI. DNA of the CDR3: TGTGCCAGCACCTTCTCGGCGGGCGGACTAGGAGGCTCCTACAATGAGCAGTTCTTC. Translation gives CASTFSAGGLGGSYNEQFF. Filled out from reference TRBV2 and TRBJ2-1, the complete variable domain reads EPEVTQTPSHQVTQMGQEVILRCVPISNHLYFYWYRQILGQKVEFLVSFYNNEISEKSEIFDDQFSVERPDGSNFTLKIRSTKLEDSAMYFCASTFSAGGLGGSYNEQFFGPGTRLTVL.

A single count supports this clone. This chain uses TRBV6-1 with TRBJ1-5; D ambiguous. Trimming removed 2 bases at V and 3 bases at J, with 8 bases between. This CDR3 has 14 amino acids. Germline assignment: CDR1 MNHNS and CDR2 SASEGT. CDR3 nucleotide sequence: TGTGCCAGCAGTGAAAGGAGGACCAATCAGCCCCAGCATTTT. Translated, it gives CASSERRTNQPQHF.

The gene calls are TRBV11-2 and TRBJ2-7; 14 bases align to TRBD2. The germline CDR1 and CDR2 sequences are SGHAT and FQNNGV. This CDR3 is 16 amino acids long. Germline trimming cut 5 bases from V and 6 bases from J; bases unmatched to any gene: 9. The CDR3 DNA follows: TGTGCCAGCAGCCAGACTAGCGGGAGGGCCAGGGCCGAGCAGTACTTC. Translated, it gives CASSQTSGRARAEQYF.

The rearrangement uses TRBV30 and TRBJ1-1, with D uncertain. V was clipped by 3 bases and J by 3 bases, with 14 bases between them. Germline loops: CDR1 GTSNPN, CDR2 SVGIG (reference sequence). CDR3 length: 14 residues. CDR3 loop: CAWSGLTDDTEAFF. The CDR3 DNA reads as TGTGCCTGGAGCGGACTCACCGATGACACTGAAGCTTTCTTT.

The chain carries TRBV27 and TRBJ2-7, with 7 bases identical to TRBD1. CDR3 length: 12 residues. Germline V gives CDR1 MNHEY, CDR2 SMNVEV (reference sequence). The V segment lost 5 bases and the J segment 5 bases; nucleotides outside the gene matches: 3. Here the CDR3 reads CASSPQGNEQYF. DNA of the CDR3: TGTGCCAGCAGTCCACAGGGGAACGAGCAGTACTTC.

The V call is TRBV4-1, the J call TRBJ1-2; 9 bases agree with TRBD1. CDR3 length: 14 residues. V was clipped by 0 bases and J by 8 bases; unmatched bases: 4. The germline V gene encodes CDR1 MGHRA and CDR2 YSYEKL. The CDR3 sequence: CASSQEQGARGYTF. The DNA of the CDR3 is TGCGCCAGCAGCCAAGAACAGGGGGCTAGGGGCTACACCTTC.

J is TRBJ2-7 and V is TRBV5-1, with 9 bases aligning to TRBD2. With 3 bases clipped from V and 0 bases from J, the junction kept 7 bases outside the gene matches. The CDR3 is 16 residues long. Germline CDR1 SGHRS, CDR2 YFSETQ. CDR3: CASSSVTSGFSYEQYF. For the CDR3, the DNA is TGCGCCAGCAGCTCCGTAACTAGCGGGTTCTCCTACGAGCAGTACTTC.

V is TRBV5-1 and J is TRBJ2-2; the D gene could be TRBD1 or TRBD2 (5 bases each). The CDR3 sequence is 17 residues long. The V gene lost 0 bases and the J gene lost 6 bases, with 18 bases spanning the gap. Per germline, CDR1 SGHRS and CDR2 YFSETQ. The CDR3 nucleotides read TGCGCCAGCAGCTTGGAAGGCTTTTCCGGGGCTCCCGGGGAGCTGTTTTTT. Translating gives CASSLEGFSGAPGELFF.

This chain uses TRBV7-8 with TRBJ2-7; unclear D gene. The germline CDR1 and CDR2 sequences are SGHVS and FQNEAQ. This CDR3 has 16 amino acids. Trimming shortened V by 1 base and J by 4 bases, and 17 bases separated the two germline ends. The DNA of the CDR3 is TGTGCCAGCAGCTTAGGCGCAGAACTGGCTAGATACGAGCAGTACTTC. This codes for CASSLGAELARYEQYF.

This clone showed up just once. This chain links TRBV6-5 with TRBJ1-1; no clear D. This CDR3 comprises 15 residues. CDR1 and CDR2 from the germline V gene are MNHEY and SVGAGI. The germline V and J ends were trimmed by 7 bases and 1 base, with 16 bases remaining between them. CDR3 sequence: CASTRSMTGNTEAFF. In DNA, the CDR3 is TGTGCCAGCACCCGATCTATGACGGGGAACACTGAAGCTTTCTTT.

V usage is TRBV15 and J usage is TRBJ1-4; tentatively, D is TRBD1 (5 bases). Trimming took 0 bases from V and 8 from J, leaving 13 bases between them. Germline CDR1 and CDR2: LNHNV and YYDKDF (reference sequence). This CDR3 has 15 amino acids. CDR3 DNA: TGTGCCACCAGCAGAGATCGGTCAGGGCGAGAAAAACTGTTTTTT. Amino acids: CATSRDRSGREKLFF.

The chain has TRBV9 and TRBJ1-1, with D possibly being TRBD1 (6 bases). The CDR3 contains 15 residues. CDR1 SGDLS and CDR2 YYNGEE come from the germline V gene. With 0 bases removed from V and 4 bases from J, the gap between germline ends came to 13 bases. CDR3 in amino acids: CASSVVGRGATEAFF. CDR3 bases: TGTGCCAGCAGCGTAGTGGGCAGGGGCGCCACTGAAGCTTTCTTT.

This clone came up once. The rearrangement uses TRBV5-1 and TRBJ1-1; no definite D call. Germline values: CDR1 SGHRS, CDR2 YFSETQ. The CDR3 contains 13 residues. V was shortened by 0 bases and J by 8 bases, with 11 bases between the two germline ends. The CDR3 DNA is TGCGCCAGCAGCTTGGAGCAGAGGGTGGAAGCTTTCTTT. Protein: CASSLEQRVEAFF. Supplemented by reference TRBV5-1 and TRBJ1-1, the full variable domain reads KAGVTQTPRYLIKTRGQQVTLSCSPISGHRSVSWYQQTPGQGLQFLFEYFSETQRNKGNFPGRFSGRQFSNSRSEMNVSTLELGDSALYLCASSLEQRVEAFFGQGTRLTVV.

V is TRBV7-9 and J is TRBJ2-7; TRBD1 agrees at 9 bases. CDR3 length: 16 amino acids. Germline-derived CDR1 and CDR2 are SEHNR and FQNEAQ (reference sequence). V lost 5 bases, J lost 5 bases, and 13 bases stayed unmatched. The DNA of the CDR3 is TGTGCCAGCAGCCCCGTCCCGGGACAGGGTTCGAACGAGCAGTACTTC. This codes for CASSPVPGQGSNEQYF.

This clone was observed once. The V call is TRBV9, the J call TRBJ2-7; tentative D call: TRBD2 (5 bases). The V gene lost 0 bases and the J gene lost 2 bases, with 12 bases spanning the gap. The CDR3 totals 15 residues. Germline CDR1 and CDR2: SGDLS and YYNGEE. The chain's CDR3 is CASSVAGGSTYEQYF. The CDR3 nucleotides read TGTGCCAGCAGCGTAGCTGGCGGGTCTACCTACGAGCAGTACTTC. The variable domain in full, completed from reference TRBV9 and TRBJ2-7, reads DSGVTQTPKHLITATGQRVTLRCSPRSGDLSVYWYQQSLDQGLQFLIQYYNGEERAKGNILERFSAQQFPDLHSELNLSSLELGDSALYFCASSVAGGSTYEQYFGPGTRLTVT.

This clone was detected a few times. Other nucleotide sequences from this sample produce the same CDR3. The chain joins TRBV6-5 to TRBJ2-3, with 10 bases lining up with TRBD1. The length of the CDR3 is 15 residues. Germline assignment: CDR1 MNHEY and CDR2 SVGAGI. With 2 bases clipped from V and 1 base from J, the junction kept 0 bases outside the gene matches. The CDR3 here is CASSYGTGGTDTQYF. CDR3 in DNA: TGTGCCAGCAGTTACGGGACAGGGGGCACAGATACGCAGTATTTT.

J is TRBJ2-5 and V is TRBV7-9; no firm D call. Germline CDR1 and CDR2: SEHNR and FQNEAQ (reference sequence). There are 15 residues in the CDR3. V lost 4 bases and J 0 bases, leaving 12 bases between the germline ends. CDR3 region: CASSSSSSYQETQYF. The CDR3 DNA is TGTGCCAGCAGCTCTAGTAGCAGTTACCAAGAGACCCAGTACTTC.